This entry lists 10 T cell receptor beta chains sequenced from one sample in a study of control samples from healthy donors and cancer patients. The data were produced by immunoSEQ multiplex PCR, yet TCRdb's version contains in-frame clones alone and is incomplete. Of about 190,000 clones in the sample, 85% to 95% are singletons; the top ten hold roughly 1.6%. The specimen was blood. These receptors all stem from a man aged 18 to 30 in good health.

V is TRBV3-1 (or the pseudogene TRBV3-2) and J is TRBJ2-1; maybe TRBD2 (6 bases). Trimming removed 7 bases at V and 9 bases at J, with 13 bases between. Germline values: CDR1 LGHDT, CDR2 YNNKEL (reference sequence). This CDR3 is built from 12 residues. The CDR3 sequence is CASNDWRGEQFF. The CDR3 DNA reads as TGTGCCAGCAACGACTGGCGGGGTGAGCAGTTCTTC.

The rearrangement joins TRBV6-5 to TRBJ2-1; the match to TRBD1 covers 11 bases. The CDR3 extends over 12 amino acids. The V segment lost 5 bases and the J segment 15 bases; nucleotides outside the gene matches: 6. Germline-derived CDR1 and CDR2 are MNHEY and SVGAGI. CDR3: CASSHPDRGLFF. Here the CDR3 DNA reads TGTGCCAGCAGTCACCCGGACAGGGGGCTGTTCTTC.

The chain uses TRBV10-3 and TRBJ1-1; D unclear. The CDR3 length is 14 residues. From germline, CDR1 is ENHRY and CDR2 SYGVKD. The V end lost 1 base, the J end lost 7 bases, and 13 bases lay between the germline ends. CDR3 sequence (DNA): TGTGCCATCAGTGAGTGGCCCACCGAGGGTGAAGCTTTCTTT. Its translation is CAISEWPTEGEAFF.

This clone was found once. This chain joins TRBV19 and TRBJ1-2; possibly TRBD1 for D (6 bases). Trimming shortened V by 3 bases and J by 8 bases, and 10 bases separated the two germline ends. This CDR3 has 12 amino acids. Germline-derived CDR1 and CDR2 are LNHDA and SQIVND (reference sequence). The CDR3 DNA reads TGTGCCAGTAGTATGGGGGGCTCAGGCTACACCTTC. Amino acid sequence: CASSMGGSGYTF.

The chain employs TRBV27 and TRBJ1-2; possible D gene TRBD1, 6 bases. V dropped 0 bases and J dropped 7 bases, with 12 bases sitting between them. Germline V lookup: CDR1 MNHEY, CDR2 SMNVEV (reference sequence). This CDR3 comprises 14 residues. The CDR3 DNA follows: TGTGCCAGCAGTTTATCGCGGGGGCTGAGTGGCTACACCTTC. Translating it yields CASSLSRGLSGYTF.

This chain links TRBV10-3 with TRBJ2-1, with D possibly matching TRBD2 (7 bases). The germline CDR1 and CDR2 sequences are ENHRY and SYGVKD. The CDR3 is made up of 16 amino acids. V was trimmed by 2 bases and J by 0 bases, leaving 11 bases between them. The CDR3 DNA reads TGTGCCATCAGTGAGAGACGGGGGGCCTCCTACAATGAGCAGTTCTTC. Its translation: CAISERRGASYNEQFF.

This chain uses TRBV7-3 with TRBJ2-3; perhaps TRBD1 as D (8 bases). Per the germline V gene, CDR1 is SGHTA and CDR2 is FQGTGA. The CDR3 is made up of 16 amino acids. Trimming took off 5 bases at V and 2 bases at J, with 17 bases between the two ends. Here the CDR3 DNA reads TGTGCCAGCAGCCCGAACAGGGGGGGATACACAGATACGCAGTATTTT. It specifies CASSPNRGGYTDTQYF.

This chain links TRBV24-1 with TRBJ2-3; 8 nucleotides line up with TRBD2. This CDR3 comprises 16 residues. Germline CDR1 reads KGHDR; CDR2 reads SFDVKD. V trimming: 0 bases; J trimming: 1 base; junction bases outside the gene matches: 2. The CDR3 here is CATSDLRLARTDTQYF. Written as DNA, the CDR3 is TGTGCCACCAGTGATTTGCGACTAGCGCGCACAGATACGCAGTATTTT.

This clone was detected only once. V usage is TRBV19 and J usage is TRBJ2-7; tentatively, D is TRBD1 or TRBD2 (5 bases each). V dropped 7 bases and J dropped 5 bases, with 15 bases sitting between them. This CDR3 has 13 residues. CDR1 and CDR2 (germline): LNHDA, SQIVND (reference sequence). In DNA form, the CDR3 reads TGTGCCAGTACTCGGGGAAGGGGTGACGAGCAGTACTTC. As protein: CASTRGRGDEQYF.

The J gene is TRBJ1-1, the V gene TRBV3-1 (or the pseudogene TRBV3-2); 7 nucleotides line up with TRBD1. CDR1 and CDR2 (germline): LGHDT, YNNKEL (reference sequence). The CDR3 loop spans 15 amino acids. V dropped 0 bases and J dropped 9; count of bases not matched to a gene: 10. CDR3 in amino acids: CASSQEGQAWRKAFF. The CDR3 region has the DNA TGTGCCAGCAGCCAAGAAGGACAGGCGTGGAGGAAAGCTTTCTTT.